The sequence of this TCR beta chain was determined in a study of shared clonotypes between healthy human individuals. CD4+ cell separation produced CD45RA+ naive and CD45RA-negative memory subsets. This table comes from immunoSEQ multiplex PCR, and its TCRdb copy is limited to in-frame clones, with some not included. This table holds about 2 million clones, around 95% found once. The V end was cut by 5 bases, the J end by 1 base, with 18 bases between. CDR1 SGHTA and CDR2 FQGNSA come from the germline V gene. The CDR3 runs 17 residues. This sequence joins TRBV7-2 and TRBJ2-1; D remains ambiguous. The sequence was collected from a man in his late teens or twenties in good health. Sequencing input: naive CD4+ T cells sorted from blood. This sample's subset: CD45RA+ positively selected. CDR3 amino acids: CASSPRTSLRSYNEQFF. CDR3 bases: TGTGCCAGCAGCCCGCGGACGAGTTTACGGTCCTACAATGAGCAGTTCTTC.